This entry lists 25 T cell receptor beta chains sequenced from one sample in a study of technical replicates of blood from a few donors. Generated by immunoSEQ multiplex PCR, the TCRdb table keeps only in-frame clones and is missing some. The data contain fewer than 70,000 clones, around 94% of them seen just once; the ten biggest clones take up 0.2% to 0.25%. The sequencing sample was made of T cells isolated from PBMCs. These TCRs come from a human donor in good health.

This clone was detected a few times. The chain links TRBV11-2 to TRBJ2-7; D uncertain. CDR1 and CDR2 (germline): SGHAT, FQNNGV. The V gene lost 9 bases and the J gene lost 3 bases, with 9 bases spanning the gap. The CDR3 has 11 amino acids. The CDR3 DNA is TGTGCCAGTTTCCGAGGCTACGAGCAGTACTTC. Its protein is CASFRGYEQYF.

The chain is built from TRBV11-3 and TRBJ2-5; possible D gene TRBD2, 7 bases. The CDR3 is 18 residues long. V lost 4 bases, J lost 0 bases, and 21 bases lay in between. Germline V gene sequence: CDR1 SGHNT, CDR2 YENEEA. CDR3 region: CASSSKGWGGLYQETQYF. For the CDR3, the DNA is TGTGCCAGCAGCTCGAAGGGGTGGGGGGGCTTGTACCAAGAGACCCAGTACTTC.

V usage is TRBV5-1 and J usage is TRBJ2-1, with unresolved D. V shed 1 base and J shed 5 bases, with 4 bases lying between them. Germline values: CDR1 SGHRS, CDR2 YFSETQ. The CDR3 sequence is 12 residues long. CDR3 coding DNA: TGCGCCAGCAGCTTGACGGACAATGAGCAGTTCTTC. Residues: CASSLTDNEQFF.

The chain employs TRBV7-6 and TRBJ2-3; D is uncertain. The CDR3 length is 12 residues. Germline CDR1 SGHVS, CDR2 FNYEAQ. The germline V and J ends were trimmed by 1 base and 6 bases, with 5 bases remaining between them. CDR3 sequence: CASSLVSDTQYF. CDR3 bases: TGTGCCAGCAGCTTAGTATCTGATACGCAGTATTTT.

This clone was seen just once. The chain has TRBV5-1 and TRBJ1-2, with 7 positions matching TRBD1. The CDR3 extends over 14 amino acids. The J segment lost 3 bases and the V segment lost 0 bases, leaving 2 bases of the junction unmatched. Germline V gene lookup returns CDR1 SGHRS and CDR2 YFSETQ. The CDR3 loop reads CASSLGQGDYGYTF. The CDR3 nucleotides read TGCGCCAGCAGCTTGGGACAGGGAGACTATGGCTACACCTTC. Full variable domain (rest looked up from reference TRBV5-1 and TRBJ1-2): KAGVTQTPRYLIKTRGQQVTLSCSPISGHRSVSWYQQTPGQGLQFLFEYFSETQRNKGNFPGRFSGRQFSNSRSEMNVSTLELGDSALYLCASSLGQGDYGYTFGSGTRLTVV.

The chain has TRBV18 and TRBJ1-6; TRBD1 might be the D (6 bases). Germline CDR1 and CDR2: KGHSH and LQKENI. This CDR3 spans 14 amino acids. The germline V and J ends were trimmed by 1 base and 9 bases, with 10 bases remaining between them. DNA of the CDR3: TGTGCCAGCTCACCACGGACAGAAAGTTCACCCCTCCACTTT. This sequence encodes CASSPRTESSPLHF.

This clone came up once. The chain uses TRBV12-5 and TRBJ1-1, with D tentatively TRBD1 (6 bases). The CDR3 length is 17 residues. From germline, CDR1 is LGHNT and CDR2 FRNRAP. V lost 0 bases to trimming and J lost 1 base, with 15 bases between them. The CDR3 DNA is TGTGCTAGTGGTTTGGTACCCCCGAGGACAGAGAACACTGAAGCTTTCTTT. Residues: CASGLVPPRTENTEAFF.

The chain employs TRBV5-1 and TRBJ1-3; possibly TRBD1 for D (6 bases). V lost 0 bases and J 2 bases, leaving 12 bases between the germline ends. Germline loops: CDR1 SGHRS, CDR2 YFSETQ. CDR3 length: 16 residues. CDR3 nucleotides: TGCGCCAGCAGCTTGGGTACAGGGAGTCCTGGAAACACCATATATTTT. Translating it yields CASSLGTGSPGNTIYF.

The chain has TRBV6-5 and TRBJ1-5; D perhaps matches TRBD1 (5 bases). CDR1 is MNHEY, CDR2 SVGAGI, per germline. The V end was cut by 5 bases, the J end by 7 bases, with 15 bases between. This CDR3 has 14 residues. CDR3 nucleotides: TGTGCCAGCAGTGCCGGGACGGGGGTCCAGCCCCAGCATTTT. This codes for CASSAGTGVQPQHF.

CDR3 sequence reads: CASSVGTVFHYGYTF. The CDR3 DNA is TGTGCCAGCAGCGTCGGGACAGTCTTCCACTATGGCTACACCTTC. The chain is built from TRBV14 and TRBJ1-2; 7 bases are shared with TRBD1. The germline V gene encodes CDR1 SGHDN and CDR2 FVKESK. The CDR3 has 15 amino acids. V gave up 5 bases and J gave up 3 bases; unmatched junction bases: 9. The whole variable domain, remainder taken from reference TRBV14 and TRBJ1-2, is EAGVTQFPSHSVIEKGQTVTLRCDPISGHDNLYWYRRVMGKEIKFLLHFVKESKQDESGMPNNRFLAERTGGTYSTLKVQPAELEDSGVYFCASSVGTVFHYGYTFGSGTRLTVV.

For the CDR3, the DNA is TGTGCCAGTCGGGCCTGGGGGGACACTGAAGCTTTCTTT. Translated: CASRAWGDTEAFF. The chain uses TRBV28 and TRBJ1-1; D perhaps matches TRBD1 (5 bases). Per the germline V gene, CDR1 is MDHEN and CDR2 is SYDVKM. This CDR3 region has 13 residues. Trimming stripped 9 bases from V and 3 bases from J, with 14 bases between.

The chain joins TRBV5-1 to TRBJ1-4; a weak D match, TRBD1 (6 bases). V lost 5 bases, J lost 2 bases, and 10 bases lay in between. The CDR3 is made up of 14 amino acids. CDR1 is SGHRS, CDR2 YFSETQ, per germline. The CDR3 loop is CASRDQGTNEKLFF. The CDR3 coding sequence is TGCGCCAGCAGAGACCAGGGGACTAATGAAAAACTGTTTTTT.

The chain carries TRBV5-1 and TRBJ2-1, with TRBD2 matching 10 bases. Germline trimming cut 4 bases from V and 8 bases from J; bases unmatched to any gene: 6. Germline V gene sequence: CDR1 SGHRS, CDR2 YFSETQ. This CDR3 is 14 amino acids long. DNA for the CDR3: TGCGCCAGCAGCCCAGCGGGAGGGGGAGATGAGCAGTTCTTC. Its protein is CASSPAGGGDEQFF. Filled out from reference TRBV5-1 and TRBJ2-1, the complete variable domain reads KAGVTQTPRYLIKTRGQQVTLSCSPISGHRSVSWYQQTPGQGLQFLFEYFSETQRNKGNFPGRFSGRQFSNSRSEMNVSTLELGDSALYLCASSPAGGGDEQFFGPGTRLTVL.

The chain is built from TRBV9 and TRBJ2-5; 13 bases match TRBD2. The germline V gene has CDR1 SGDLS and CDR2 YYNGEE. This CDR3 has 19 residues. V trimming: 0 bases; J trimming: 5 bases; junction bases outside the gene matches: 13. Written as DNA, the CDR3 is TGTGCCAGCAGCGTAGGAGATAGGACTAGCGGGAGATTCGGGGAGACCCAGTACTTC. As protein: CASSVGDRTSGRFGETQYF.

J is TRBJ1-2 and V is TRBV5-1; TRBD1 matches at 7 bases. Germline V CDR1 and CDR2: SGHRS, YFSETQ. This CDR3 comprises 15 residues. After removal of 3 bases from V and 3 bases from J, the junction contained 8 bases not matched to a gene. CDR3 loop: CASSYGSGTDYGYTF. CDR3 DNA sequence: TGCGCCAGCAGCTACGGATCCGGGACAGACTATGGCTACACCTTC.

This rearrangement joins TRBV11-2 to TRBJ1-1; D call uncertain. Germline CDR1 SGHAT, CDR2 FQNNGV. The V end lost 5 bases, the J end lost 0 bases, and 7 bases lay between the germline ends. The CDR3 has 13 amino acids. The CDR3: CASSPHLNTEAFF. For the CDR3, the DNA is TGTGCCAGCAGCCCCCATCTGAACACTGAAGCTTTCTTT.

This chain uses TRBV5-1 with TRBJ2-3; 12 nucleotides agree with TRBD2. The CDR3 extends over 15 amino acids. The trim removed 2 bases at V and 6 bases at J, leaving 4 bases unmatched. CDR1 and CDR2 from the germline V gene are SGHRS and YFSETQ. The CDR3 loop is CASSLGLAGGDTQYF. As DNA, the CDR3 is TGCGCCAGCAGCTTAGGTCTAGCGGGAGGGGATACGCAGTATTTT.

This clone was counted once. The J gene is TRBJ2-7, the V gene TRBV5-1, with a possible D match to TRBD2 (5 bases). V shed 4 bases and J shed 7 bases, with 18 bases lying between them. Per the germline V gene, CDR1 is SGHRS and CDR2 is YFSETQ. CDR3 length: 14 amino acids. In DNA form, the CDR3 reads TGCGCCAGCAGCCGGGGAAATAGCCCCGAAGAGCAGTACTTC. This codes for CASSRGNSPEEQYF. Supplemented by reference TRBV5-1 and TRBJ2-7, the full variable domain reads KAGVTQTPRYLIKTRGQQVTLSCSPISGHRSVSWYQQTPGQGLQFLFEYFSETQRNKGNFPGRFSGRQFSNSRSEMNVSTLELGDSALYLCASSRGNSPEEQYFGPGTRLTVT.

The rearrangement joins TRBV9 to TRBJ2-1, with TRBD1 matching 8 bases. The V and J ends lost 0 bases and 7 bases, in that order; junction bases with no gene match: 3. The CDR3 is 14 amino acids. CDR1 and CDR2 (germline): SGDLS, YYNGEE. The CDR3 DNA sequence: TGTGCCAGCAGCGTAGGGACAGGGTGGAATGAGCAGTTCTTC. Amino acid sequence: CASSVGTGWNEQFF.

The chain uses TRBV10-1 and TRBJ2-5; D is possibly TRBD2 (6 bases). This CDR3 is 18 amino acids long. V lost 2 bases and J 1 base, leaving 20 bases between the germline ends. Germline-derived CDR1 and CDR2 are WNHNN and SYGVQD (reference sequence). The chain's CDR3 is CASSERGISASIQETQYF. CDR3 in DNA: TGCGCCAGCAGTGAGCGGGGGATCTCGGCTTCAATCCAAGAGACCCAGTACTTC.

The V and J genes are TRBV5-1 and TRBJ2-3, with 8 bases that match TRBD1. The CDR3 has 16 amino acids. V dropped 0 bases and J dropped 6; count of bases not matched to a gene: 9. The germline CDR1 and CDR2 sequences are SGHRS and YFSETQ. The CDR3, as DNA: TGCGCCAGCAGCTTGGTAGGGCAGGGGGCATATGATACGCAGTATTTT. Translation: CASSLVGQGAYDTQYF. Together with reference TRBV5-1 and TRBJ2-3, the CDR3 gives the full variable domain: KAGVTQTPRYLIKTRGQQVTLSCSPISGHRSVSWYQQTPGQGLQFLFEYFSETQRNKGNFPGRFSGRQFSNSRSEMNVSTLELGDSALYLCASSLVGQGAYDTQYFGPGTRLTVL.

As concerns this clone: One junction end disagrees with the germline gene, perhaps due to a read error. V gene TRBV6-5 combines with J gene TRBJ2-1; 8 positions match TRBD1. Looked up from germline, CDR1 is MNHEY and CDR2 is SVGAGI. This CDR3 contains 14 residues. The CDR3 reads CASSYSMDRELTIF. In DNA form, the CDR3 reads TGTGCCAGCAGTTACTCGATGGACAGGGAATTAACGATCTTC.

The rearrangement links TRBV6-5 to TRBJ1-3, with TRBD1 matching 7 bases. CDR1 MNHEY and CDR2 SVGAGI come from the germline V gene. V shed 4 bases, J shed 7 bases, and the junction held 10 bases outside the gene matches. This CDR3 comprises 15 residues. The CDR3: CASSSTGVAPNTIYF. The CDR3 DNA follows: TGTGCCAGCAGTTCTACAGGGGTGGCTCCTAACACCATATATTTT.

The chain is built from TRBV7-8 and TRBJ2-7; 7 bases map to TRBD1. Losses at the gene ends were 5 bases for V and 0 bases for J; bases not matched to a gene: 7. Germline V lookup: CDR1 SGHVS, CDR2 FQNEAQ. The CDR3 spans 15 residues. Written as DNA, the CDR3 is TGTGCCAGCAGCCTATTGACAGGGATCTCCTACGAGCAGTACTTC. Its translation is CASSLLTGISYEQYF.

V and J are TRBV11-1 and TRBJ2-6; no clear D gene. This CDR3 has 14 amino acids. The germline CDR1 and CDR2 sequences are SGHAT and FQDESV (reference sequence). The germline V and J ends were trimmed by 3 bases and 0 bases, with 3 bases remaining between them. CDR3 sequence reads: CASSLSSGANVLTF. In DNA form, the CDR3 reads TGTGCCAGCAGCTTGAGCTCTGGGGCCAACGTCCTGACTTTC.